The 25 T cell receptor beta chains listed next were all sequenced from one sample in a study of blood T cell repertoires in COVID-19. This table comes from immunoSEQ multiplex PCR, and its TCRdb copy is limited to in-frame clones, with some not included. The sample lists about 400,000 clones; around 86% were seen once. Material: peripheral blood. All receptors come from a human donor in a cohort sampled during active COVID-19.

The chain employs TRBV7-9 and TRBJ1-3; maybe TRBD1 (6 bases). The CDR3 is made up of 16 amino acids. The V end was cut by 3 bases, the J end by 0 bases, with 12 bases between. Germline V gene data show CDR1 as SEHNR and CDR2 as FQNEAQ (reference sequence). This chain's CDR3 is CASSFQGPSSGNTIYF. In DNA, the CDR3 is TGTGCCAGCAGCTTTCAGGGGCCCAGCTCTGGAAACACCATATATTTT.

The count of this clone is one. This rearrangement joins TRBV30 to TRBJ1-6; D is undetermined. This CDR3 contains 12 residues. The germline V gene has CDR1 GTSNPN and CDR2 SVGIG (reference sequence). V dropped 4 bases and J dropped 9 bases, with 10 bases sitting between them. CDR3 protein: CAWTLNSSPLHF. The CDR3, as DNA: TGTGCCTGGACCCTCAACAGTTCACCCCTCCACTTT.

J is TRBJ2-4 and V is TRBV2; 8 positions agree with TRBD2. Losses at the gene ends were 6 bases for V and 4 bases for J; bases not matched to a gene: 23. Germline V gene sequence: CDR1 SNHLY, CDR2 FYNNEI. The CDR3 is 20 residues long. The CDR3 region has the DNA TGTGCCAGCAGAGAAATTCAGCGGGAGAGTTTTCAGCTTTGGAAAAACATTCAGTACTTC. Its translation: CASREIQRESFQLWKNIQYF.

The CDR3 DNA is TGTGCCAGCAGCCTCCGGACAGGGGGGAATTCACCCCTCCACTTT. Protein product: CASSLRTGGNSPLHF. The chain links TRBV9 to TRBJ1-6; 10 bases match TRBD1. The CDR3 spans 15 residues. Germline V lookup: CDR1 SGDLS, CDR2 YYNGEE. J was trimmed by 7 bases and V by 4 bases; bases with no gene match: 5.

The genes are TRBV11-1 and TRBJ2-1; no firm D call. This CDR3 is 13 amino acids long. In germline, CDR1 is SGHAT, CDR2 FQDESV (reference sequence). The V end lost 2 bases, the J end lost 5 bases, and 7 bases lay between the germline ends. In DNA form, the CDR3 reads TGTGCCAGCAGCTTAAAAGCAAACAATGAGCAGTTCTTC. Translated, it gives CASSLKANNEQFF.

CDR3: CASSESQGSYEQYF. The CDR3 coding sequence is TGTGCCAGCAGTGAAAGCCAGGGTTCCTACGAGCAGTACTTC. The rearrangement joins TRBV2 to TRBJ2-7, with D tentatively TRBD1 (5 bases). Deletions cut 2 bases from V and 1 base from J, with 9 bases between. This CDR3 spans 14 amino acids. Germline-derived CDR1 and CDR2 are SNHLY and FYNNEI.

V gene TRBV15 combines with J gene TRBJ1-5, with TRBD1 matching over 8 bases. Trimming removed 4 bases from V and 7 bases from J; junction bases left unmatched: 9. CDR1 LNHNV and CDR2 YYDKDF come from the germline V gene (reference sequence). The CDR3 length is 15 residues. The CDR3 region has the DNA TGTGCCACCAGCAAGACAGGGGAGGTATGGCAGCCCCAGCATTTT. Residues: CATSKTGEVWQPQHF. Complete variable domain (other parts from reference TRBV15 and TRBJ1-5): DAMVIQNPRYQVTQFGKPVTLSCSQTLNHNVMYWYQQKSSQAPKLLFHYYDKDFNNEADTPDNFQSRRPNTSFCFLDIRSPGLGDTAMYLCATSKTGEVWQPQHFGDGTRLSIL.

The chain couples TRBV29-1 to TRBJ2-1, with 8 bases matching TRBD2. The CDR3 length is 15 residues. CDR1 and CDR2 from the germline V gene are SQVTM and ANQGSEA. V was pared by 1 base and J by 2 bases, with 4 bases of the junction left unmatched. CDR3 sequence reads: CSVEVNSGAYNEQFF. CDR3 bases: TGCAGCGTTGAAGTGAATAGCGGGGCCTACAATGAGCAGTTCTTC.

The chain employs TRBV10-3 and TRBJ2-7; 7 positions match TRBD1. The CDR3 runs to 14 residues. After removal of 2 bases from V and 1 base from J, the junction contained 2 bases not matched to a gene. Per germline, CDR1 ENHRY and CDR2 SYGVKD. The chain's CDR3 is CAISERQGSYEQYF. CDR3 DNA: TGTGCCATCAGTGAGAGACAGGGATCCTACGAGCAGTACTTC.

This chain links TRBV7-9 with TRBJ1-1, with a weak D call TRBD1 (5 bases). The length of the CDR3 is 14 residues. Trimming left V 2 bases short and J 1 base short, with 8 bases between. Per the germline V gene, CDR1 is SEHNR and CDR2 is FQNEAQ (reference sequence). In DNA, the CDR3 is TGTGCCAGCAGCTTAAACGACAGGAACACTGAAGCTTTCTTT. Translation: CASSLNDRNTEAFF.

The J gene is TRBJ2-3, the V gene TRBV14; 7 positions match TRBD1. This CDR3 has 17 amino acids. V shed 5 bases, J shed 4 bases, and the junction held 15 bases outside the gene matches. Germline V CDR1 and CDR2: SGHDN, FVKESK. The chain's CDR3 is CASSELSYRDRPDTQYF. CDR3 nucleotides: TGTGCCAGCAGCGAACTATCCTACCGGGACAGACCAGATACGCAGTATTTT.

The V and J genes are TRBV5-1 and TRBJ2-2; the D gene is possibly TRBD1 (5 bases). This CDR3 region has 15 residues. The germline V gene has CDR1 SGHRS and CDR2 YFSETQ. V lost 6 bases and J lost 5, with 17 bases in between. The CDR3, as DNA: TGCGCCAGCACCCAAGGGGTGTTGCGGACCGGGGAGCTGTTTTTT. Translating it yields CASTQGVLRTGELFF.

The DNA of the CDR3 is TGTGCCAGCAGCCAAGAATCGGGACTAGCGGATGAGCAGTTCTTC. Translation gives CASSQESGLADEQFF. The rearrangement joins TRBV4-2 to TRBJ2-1, with 11 bases fitting TRBD2. The junction had 3 bases not matched to a gene; V was cut back by 0 bases and J by 8 bases. Germline CDR1 is LGHNA and CDR2 is YNFKEQ. The CDR3 is 15 residues long.

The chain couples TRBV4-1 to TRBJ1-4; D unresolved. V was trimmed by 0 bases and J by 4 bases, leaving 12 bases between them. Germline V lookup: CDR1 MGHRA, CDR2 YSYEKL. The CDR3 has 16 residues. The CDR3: CASSQDGNSLNEKLFF. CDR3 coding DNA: TGCGCCAGCAGCCAAGATGGTAACAGCCTTAATGAAAAACTGTTTTTT.

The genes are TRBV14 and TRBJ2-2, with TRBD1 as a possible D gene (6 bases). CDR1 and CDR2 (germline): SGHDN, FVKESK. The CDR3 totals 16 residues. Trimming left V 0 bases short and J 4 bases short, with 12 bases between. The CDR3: CASSQDIQGVTGELFF. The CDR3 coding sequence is TGTGCCAGCAGCCAAGATATACAGGGAGTCACCGGGGAGCTGTTTTTT. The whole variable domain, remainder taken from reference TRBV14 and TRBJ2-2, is EAGVTQFPSHSVIEKGQTVTLRCDPISGHDNLYWYRRVMGKEIKFLLHFVKESKQDESGMPNNRFLAERTGGTYSTLKVQPAELEDSGVYFCASSQDIQGVTGELFFGEGSRLTVL.

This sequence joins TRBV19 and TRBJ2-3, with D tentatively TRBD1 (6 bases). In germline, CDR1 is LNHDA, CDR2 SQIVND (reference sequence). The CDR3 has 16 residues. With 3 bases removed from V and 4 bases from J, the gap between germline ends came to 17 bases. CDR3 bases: TGTGCCAGTAGTATCCAGAGGGGGTCAAGGGCAGATACGCAGTATTTT. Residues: CASSIQRGSRADTQYF.

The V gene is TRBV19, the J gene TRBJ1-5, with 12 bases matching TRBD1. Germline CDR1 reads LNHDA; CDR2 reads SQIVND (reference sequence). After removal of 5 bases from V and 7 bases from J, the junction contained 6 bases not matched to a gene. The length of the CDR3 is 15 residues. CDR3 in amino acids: CASSHGTGGLQPQHF. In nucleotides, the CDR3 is TGTGCCAGTAGTCATGGGACAGGGGGCCTCCAGCCCCAGCATTTT. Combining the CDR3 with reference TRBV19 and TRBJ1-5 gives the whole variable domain DGGITQSPKYLFRKEGQNVTLSCEQNLNHDAMYWYRQDPGQGLRLIYYSQIVNDFQKGDIAEGYSVSREKKESFPLTVTSAQKNPTAFYLCASSHGTGGLQPQHFGDGTRLSIL.

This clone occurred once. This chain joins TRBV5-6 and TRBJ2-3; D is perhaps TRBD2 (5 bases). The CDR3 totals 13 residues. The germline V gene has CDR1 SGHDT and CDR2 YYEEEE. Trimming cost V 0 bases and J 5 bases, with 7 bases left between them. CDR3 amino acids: CASSLGAGDTQYF. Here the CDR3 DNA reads TGTGCCAGCAGCTTGGGTGCGGGAGATACGCAGTATTTT. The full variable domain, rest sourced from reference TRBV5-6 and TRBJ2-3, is DAGVTQSPTHLIKTRGQQVTLRCSPKSGHDTVSWYQQALGQGPQFIFQYYEEEERQRGNFPDRFSGHQFPNYSSELNVNALLLGDSALYLCASSLGAGDTQYFGPGTRLTVL.

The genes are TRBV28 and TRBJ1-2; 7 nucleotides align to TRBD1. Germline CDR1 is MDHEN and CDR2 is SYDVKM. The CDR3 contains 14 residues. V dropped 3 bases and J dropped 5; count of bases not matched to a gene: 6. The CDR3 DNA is TGTGCCAGCAGTTTCCGGGACAGACCTTATGGCTACACCTTC. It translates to CASSFRDRPYGYTF.

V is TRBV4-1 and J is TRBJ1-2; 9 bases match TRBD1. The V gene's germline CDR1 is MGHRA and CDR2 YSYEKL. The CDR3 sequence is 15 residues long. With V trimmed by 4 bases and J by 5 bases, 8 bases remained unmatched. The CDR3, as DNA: TGCGCCAGCAGCCCTGGACAGGGGATCTCTTATGGCTACACCTTC. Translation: CASSPGQGISYGYTF.

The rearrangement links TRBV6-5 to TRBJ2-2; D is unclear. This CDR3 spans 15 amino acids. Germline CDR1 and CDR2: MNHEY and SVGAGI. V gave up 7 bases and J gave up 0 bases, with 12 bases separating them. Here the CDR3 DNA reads TGTGCCAGCATTGGTAGCTCTACGAACACCGGGGAGCTGTTTTTT. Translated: CASIGSSTNTGELFF.

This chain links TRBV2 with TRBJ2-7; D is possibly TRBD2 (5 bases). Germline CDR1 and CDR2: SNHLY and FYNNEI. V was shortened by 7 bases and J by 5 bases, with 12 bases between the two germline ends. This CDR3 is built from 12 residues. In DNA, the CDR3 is TGTGCCAGCAACCCCCCCGGGGACGAGCAGTACTTC. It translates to CASNPPGDEQYF.

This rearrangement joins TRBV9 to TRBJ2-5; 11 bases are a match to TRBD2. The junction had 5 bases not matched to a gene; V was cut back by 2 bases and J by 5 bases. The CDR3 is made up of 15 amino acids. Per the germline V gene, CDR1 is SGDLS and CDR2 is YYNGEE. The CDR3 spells CASSVSGGAFETQYF. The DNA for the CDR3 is TGTGCCAGCAGCGTTAGCGGGGGGGCCTTCGAGACCCAGTACTTC.

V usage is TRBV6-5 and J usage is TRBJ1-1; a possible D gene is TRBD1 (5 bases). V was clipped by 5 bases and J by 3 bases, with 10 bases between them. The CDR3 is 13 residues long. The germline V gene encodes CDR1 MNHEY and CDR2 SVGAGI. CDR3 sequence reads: CASSLTDYTEAFF. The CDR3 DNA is TGTGCCAGCAGTCTGACAGATTACACTGAAGCTTTCTTT.

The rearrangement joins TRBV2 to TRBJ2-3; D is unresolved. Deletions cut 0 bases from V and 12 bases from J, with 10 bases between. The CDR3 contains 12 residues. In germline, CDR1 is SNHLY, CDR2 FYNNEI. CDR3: CASSEARNIQYF. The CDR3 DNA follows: TGTGCCAGCAGTGAAGCCAGGAACATCCAGTATTTT.